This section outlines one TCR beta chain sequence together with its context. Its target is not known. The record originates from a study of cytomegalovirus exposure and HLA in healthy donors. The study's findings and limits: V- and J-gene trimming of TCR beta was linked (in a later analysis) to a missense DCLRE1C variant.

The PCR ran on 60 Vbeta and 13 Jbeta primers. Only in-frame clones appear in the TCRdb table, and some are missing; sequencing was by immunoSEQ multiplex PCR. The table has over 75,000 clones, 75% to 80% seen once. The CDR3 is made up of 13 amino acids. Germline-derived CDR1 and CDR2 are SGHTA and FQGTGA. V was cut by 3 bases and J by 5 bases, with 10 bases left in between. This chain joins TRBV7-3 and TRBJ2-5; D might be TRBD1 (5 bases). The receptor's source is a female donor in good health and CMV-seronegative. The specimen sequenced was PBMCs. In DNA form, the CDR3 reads TGTGCCAGCAGCTTGAGTAGGGGTGAGACCCAGTACTTC. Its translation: CASSLSRGETQYF.